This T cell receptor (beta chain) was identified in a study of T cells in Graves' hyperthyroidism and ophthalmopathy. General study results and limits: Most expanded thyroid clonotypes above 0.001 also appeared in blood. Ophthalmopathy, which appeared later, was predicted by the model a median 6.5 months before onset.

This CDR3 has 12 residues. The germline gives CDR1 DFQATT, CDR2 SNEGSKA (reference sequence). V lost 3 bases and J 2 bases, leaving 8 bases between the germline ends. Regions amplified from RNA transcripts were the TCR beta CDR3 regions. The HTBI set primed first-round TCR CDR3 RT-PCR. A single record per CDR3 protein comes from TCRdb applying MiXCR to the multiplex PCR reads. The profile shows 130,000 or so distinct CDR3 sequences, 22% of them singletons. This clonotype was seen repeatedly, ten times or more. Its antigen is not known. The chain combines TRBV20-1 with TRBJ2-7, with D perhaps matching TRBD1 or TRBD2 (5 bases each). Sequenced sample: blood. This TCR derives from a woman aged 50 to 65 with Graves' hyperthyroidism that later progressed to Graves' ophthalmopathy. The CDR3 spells CSARGVTYEQYF. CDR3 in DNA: TGCAGTGCTAGGGGGGTTACCTACGAGCAGTACTTC.